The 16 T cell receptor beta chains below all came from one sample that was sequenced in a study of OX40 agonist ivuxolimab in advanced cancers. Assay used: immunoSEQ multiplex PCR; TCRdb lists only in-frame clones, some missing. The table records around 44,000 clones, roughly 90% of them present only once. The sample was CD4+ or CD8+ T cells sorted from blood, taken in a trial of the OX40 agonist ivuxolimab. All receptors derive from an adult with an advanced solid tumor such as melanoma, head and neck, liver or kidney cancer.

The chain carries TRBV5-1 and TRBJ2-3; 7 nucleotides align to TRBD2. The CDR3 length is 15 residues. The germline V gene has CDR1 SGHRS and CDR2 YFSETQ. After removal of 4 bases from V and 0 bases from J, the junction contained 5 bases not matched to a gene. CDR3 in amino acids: CASSLSGDSTDTQYF. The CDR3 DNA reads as TGCGCCAGCAGCCTAAGCGGGGACAGCACAGATACGCAGTATTTT. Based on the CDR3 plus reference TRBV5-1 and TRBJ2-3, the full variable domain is KAGVTQTPRYLIKTRGQQVTLSCSPISGHRSVSWYQQTPGQGLQFLFEYFSETQRNKGNFPGRFSGRQFSNSRSEMNVSTLELGDSALYLCASSLSGDSTDTQYFGPGTRLTVL.

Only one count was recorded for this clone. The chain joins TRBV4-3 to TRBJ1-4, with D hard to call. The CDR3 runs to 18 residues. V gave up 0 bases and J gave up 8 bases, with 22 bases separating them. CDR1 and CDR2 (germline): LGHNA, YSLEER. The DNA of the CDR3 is TGCGCCAGCAGCCAAGATCCCAACAGCGCGGGAATACGGGAAAAACTGTTTTTT. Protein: CASSQDPNSAGIREKLFF.

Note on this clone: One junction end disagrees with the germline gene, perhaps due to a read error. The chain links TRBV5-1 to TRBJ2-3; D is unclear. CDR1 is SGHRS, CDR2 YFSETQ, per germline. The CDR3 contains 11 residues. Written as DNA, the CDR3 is TGCGCCAGCAGGTTGGGGTCGGTGCAGTATTTT. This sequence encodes CASRLGSVQYF. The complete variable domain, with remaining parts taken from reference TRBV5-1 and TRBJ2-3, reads KAGVTQTPRYLIKTRGQQVTLSCSPISGHRSVSWYQQTPGQGLQFLFEYFSETQRNKGNFPGRFSGRQFSNSRSEMNVSTLELGDSALYLCASRLGSVQYFGPGTRLTVL.

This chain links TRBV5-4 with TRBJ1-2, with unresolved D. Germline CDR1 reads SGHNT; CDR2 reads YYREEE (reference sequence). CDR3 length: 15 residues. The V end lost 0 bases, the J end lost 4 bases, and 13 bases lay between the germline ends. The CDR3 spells CASSLALGLGYGYTF. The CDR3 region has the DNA TGTGCCAGCAGCTTGGCCCTCGGACTGGGCTATGGCTACACCTTC. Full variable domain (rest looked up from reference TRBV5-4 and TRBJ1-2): ETGVTQSPTHLIKTRGQQVTLRCSSQSGHNTVSWYQQALGQGPQFIFQYYREEENGRGNFPPRFSGLQFPNYSSELNVNALELDDSALYLCASSLALGLGYGYTFGSGTRLTVV.

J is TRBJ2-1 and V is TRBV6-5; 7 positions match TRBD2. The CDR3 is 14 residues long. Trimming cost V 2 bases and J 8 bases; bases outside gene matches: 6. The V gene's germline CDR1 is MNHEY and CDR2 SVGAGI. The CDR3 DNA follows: TGTGCCAGCAGTTACCTCGGGGGGAGCCATGAGCAGTTCTTC. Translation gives CASSYLGGSHEQFF.

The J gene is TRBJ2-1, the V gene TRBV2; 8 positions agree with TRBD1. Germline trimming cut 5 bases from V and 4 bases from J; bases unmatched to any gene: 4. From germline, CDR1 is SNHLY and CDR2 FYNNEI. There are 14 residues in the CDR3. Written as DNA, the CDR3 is TGTGCCAGCAGTAGGACAGGGTTATACAATGAGCAGTTCTTC. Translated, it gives CASSRTGLYNEQFF.

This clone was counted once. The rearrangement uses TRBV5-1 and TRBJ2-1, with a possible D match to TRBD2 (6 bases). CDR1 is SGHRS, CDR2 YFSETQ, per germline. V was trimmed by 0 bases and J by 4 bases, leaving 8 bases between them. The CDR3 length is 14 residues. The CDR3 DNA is TGCGCCAGCAGCTTGGACGGGACTTACAATGAGCAGTTCTTC. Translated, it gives CASSLDGTYNEQFF.

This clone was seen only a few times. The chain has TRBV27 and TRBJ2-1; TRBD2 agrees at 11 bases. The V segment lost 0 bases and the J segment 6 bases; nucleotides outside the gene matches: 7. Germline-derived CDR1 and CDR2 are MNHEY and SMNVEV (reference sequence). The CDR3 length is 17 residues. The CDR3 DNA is TGTGCCAGCAGTTTATCGCTTCGACTAGCGGGGTTCAATGAGCAGTTCTTC. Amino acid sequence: CASSLSLRLAGFNEQFF.

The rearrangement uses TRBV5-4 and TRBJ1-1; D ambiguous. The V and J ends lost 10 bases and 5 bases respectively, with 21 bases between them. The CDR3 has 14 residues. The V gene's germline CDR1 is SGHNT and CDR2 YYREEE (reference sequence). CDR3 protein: CAVYLDLWATEAFF. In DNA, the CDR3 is TGTGCCGTATACTTAGACCTCTGGGCGACTGAAGCTTTCTTT.

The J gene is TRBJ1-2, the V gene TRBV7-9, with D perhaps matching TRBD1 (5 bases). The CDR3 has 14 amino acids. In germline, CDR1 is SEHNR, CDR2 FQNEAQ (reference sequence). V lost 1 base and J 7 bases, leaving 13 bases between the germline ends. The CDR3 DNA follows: TGTGCCAGCAGCTTAGAGGGAAGGGGAGGTGGCTACACCTTC. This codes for CASSLEGRGGGYTF.

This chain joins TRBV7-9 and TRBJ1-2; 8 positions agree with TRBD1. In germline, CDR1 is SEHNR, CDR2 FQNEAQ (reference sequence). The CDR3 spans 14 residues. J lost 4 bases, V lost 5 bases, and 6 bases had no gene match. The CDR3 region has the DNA TGTGCCAGCAGCCAGGGGGCAGGAGGCTATGGCTACACCTTC. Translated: CASSQGAGGYGYTF. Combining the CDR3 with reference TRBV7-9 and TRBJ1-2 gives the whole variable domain DTGVSQNPRHKITKRGQNVTFRCDPISEHNRLYWYRQTLGQGPEFLTYFQNEAQLEKSRLLSDRFSAERPKGSFSTLEIQRTEQGDSAMYLCASSQGAGGYGYTFGSGTRLTVV.

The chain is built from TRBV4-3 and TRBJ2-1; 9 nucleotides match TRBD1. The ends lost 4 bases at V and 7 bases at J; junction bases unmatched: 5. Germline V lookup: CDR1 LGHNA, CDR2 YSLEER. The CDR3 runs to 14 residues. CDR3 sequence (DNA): TGCGCCAGCAGCCCGGGACAGGGTATTAATGAGCAGTTCTTC. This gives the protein CASSPGQGINEQFF.

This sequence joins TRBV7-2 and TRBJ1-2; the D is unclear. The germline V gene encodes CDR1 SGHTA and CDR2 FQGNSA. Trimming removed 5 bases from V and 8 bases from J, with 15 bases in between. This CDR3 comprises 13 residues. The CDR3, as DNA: TGTGCCAGCAGCCCCTTCGAGGGCGGCGGCTACACCTTC. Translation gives CASSPFEGGGYTF.

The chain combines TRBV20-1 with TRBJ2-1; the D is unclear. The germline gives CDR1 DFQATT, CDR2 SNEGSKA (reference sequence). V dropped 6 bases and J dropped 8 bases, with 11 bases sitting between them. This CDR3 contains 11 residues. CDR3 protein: CSASGTHEQFF. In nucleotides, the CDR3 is TGCAGTGCCAGTGGAACCCATGAGCAGTTCTTC.

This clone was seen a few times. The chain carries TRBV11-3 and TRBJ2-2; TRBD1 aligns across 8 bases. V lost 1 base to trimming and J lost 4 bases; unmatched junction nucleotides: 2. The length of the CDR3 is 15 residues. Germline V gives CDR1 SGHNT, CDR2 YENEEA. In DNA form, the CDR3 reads TGTGCCAGCAGCTTAGGGACAGGGTTCACCGGGGAGCTGTTTTTT. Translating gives CASSLGTGFTGELFF.

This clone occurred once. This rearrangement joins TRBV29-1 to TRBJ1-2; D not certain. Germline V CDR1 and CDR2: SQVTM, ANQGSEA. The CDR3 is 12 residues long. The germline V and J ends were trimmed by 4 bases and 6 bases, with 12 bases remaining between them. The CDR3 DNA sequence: TGCAGCGTTGTAGGGAATTACGATGGCTACACCTTC. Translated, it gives CSVVGNYDGYTF.